This T cell receptor beta chain was documented in a study of cytomegalovirus exposure and HLA in healthy donors. Background on the study: The use of the same platform for the 95 to 150 validation repertoires and the 550 to 700 first-cohort repertoires was reported by a later analysis. Findings and limits, study-wide: First-cohort TCR clusters tended to co-occur in the 120 or so validation repertoires, a later analysis found. Most observed TCR sequences were rare, whereas some public TCRs were detected in many donors. Among the CMV-associated chains, three were confirmed in vitro as specific for CMV antigens.

As concerns this clone: Its antigen is unknown.

Looked up from germline, CDR1 is MDHEN and CDR2 is SYDVKM. Trimming removed 6 bases from V and 0 bases from J, with 15 bases in between. The CDR3 spans 16 residues. The table came from immunoSEQ multiplex PCR; TCRdb's copy has only in-frame clones and leaves some out. The sample contains 250,000 to 350,000 clones, 70% to 90% of which appear only once. J is TRBJ1-5 and V is TRBV28; no clear D. The specimen sequenced was PBMCs. This clonotype originated in a woman aged 18-29 years in good health and CMV-seronegative. CDR3 in amino acids: CASREGRLSSNQPQHF. CDR3 in DNA: TGTGCCAGCAGGGAGGGAAGGTTATCTAGCAATCAGCCCCAGCATTTT. Complete variable domain (other parts from reference TRBV28 and TRBJ1-5): DVKVTQSSRYLVKRTGEKVFLECVQDMDHENMFWYRQDPGLGLRLIYFSYDVKMKEKGDIPEGYSVSREKKERFSLILESASTNQTSMYLCASREGRLSSNQPQHFGDGTRLSIL.